This T cell receptor (beta chain) was documented in a study of neurological immune-mediated disorders. TCRdb called the 5' RACE reads again in MiXCR, with one record for every CDR3 protein. The data show around 20,000 distinct CDR3 sequences, with 10% to 15% seen just once and around 14% held by the top ten. Looked up from germline, CDR1 is SGHRS and CDR2 is YFSETQ. The CDR3 comprises 19 residues, both ends counted. As for this clonotype: No DNA is shown, since the ends of the CDR3 on it are uncertain; the CDR3 is the one TCRdb lists.

This chain connects TRBV5-1 to TRBJ2-3. The receptor was derived from a woman aged 55-75 years with HTLV-1-associated myelopathy (HAM/TSP). The sample consisted of PBMCs. The chain's CDR3 is CASSFYICSAQTSTDTQYF.